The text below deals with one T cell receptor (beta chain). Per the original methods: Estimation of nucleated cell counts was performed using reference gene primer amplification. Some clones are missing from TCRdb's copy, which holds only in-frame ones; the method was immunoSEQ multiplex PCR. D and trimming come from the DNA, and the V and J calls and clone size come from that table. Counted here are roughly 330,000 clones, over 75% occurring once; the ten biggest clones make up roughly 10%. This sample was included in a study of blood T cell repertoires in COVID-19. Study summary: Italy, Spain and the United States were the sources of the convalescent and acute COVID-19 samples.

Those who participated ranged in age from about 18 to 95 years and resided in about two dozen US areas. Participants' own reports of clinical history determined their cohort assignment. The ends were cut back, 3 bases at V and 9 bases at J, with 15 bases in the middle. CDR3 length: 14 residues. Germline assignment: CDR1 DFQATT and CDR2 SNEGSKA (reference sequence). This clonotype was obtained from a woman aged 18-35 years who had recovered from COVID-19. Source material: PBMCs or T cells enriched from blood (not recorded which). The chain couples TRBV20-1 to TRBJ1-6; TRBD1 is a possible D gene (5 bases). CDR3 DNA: TGCAGTGCTAGTACCGTGGGGGGTAGTTCACCCCTCCACTTT. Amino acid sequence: CSASTVGGSSPLHF.